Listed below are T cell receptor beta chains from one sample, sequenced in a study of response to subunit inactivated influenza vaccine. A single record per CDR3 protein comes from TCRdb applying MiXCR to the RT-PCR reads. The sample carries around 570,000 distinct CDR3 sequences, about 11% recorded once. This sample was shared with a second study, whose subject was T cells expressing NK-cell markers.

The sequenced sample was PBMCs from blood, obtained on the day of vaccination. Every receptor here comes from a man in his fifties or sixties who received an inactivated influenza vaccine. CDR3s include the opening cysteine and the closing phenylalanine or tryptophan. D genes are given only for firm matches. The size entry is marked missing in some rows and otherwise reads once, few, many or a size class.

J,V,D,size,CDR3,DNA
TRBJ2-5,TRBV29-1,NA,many,CSVEETQETQYF,TGCAGCGTTGAAGAGACACAAGAGACCCAGTACTTC
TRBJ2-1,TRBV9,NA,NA,CASGPTRLYNEQFF,TGTGCCAGCGGGCCAACACGTCTCTACAATGAGCAGTTCTTC
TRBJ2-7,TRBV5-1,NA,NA,CASSLTGTLSYEQYF,TGCGCCAGCAGCTTGACCGGGACGCTCTCCTACGAGCAGTACTTC
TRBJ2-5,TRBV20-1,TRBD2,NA,CSARKGLAATTQYF,TGCAGTGCTAGAAAGGGACTAGCGGCCACTACCCAGTACTTC
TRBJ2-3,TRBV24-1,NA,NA,CATSWGRDYRDTQYF,TGTGCCACCAGTTGGGGCAGAGACTACCGAGATACGCAGTATTTT
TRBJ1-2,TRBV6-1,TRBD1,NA,CASSDPQGASGYTF,TGTGCCAGCAGTGACCCACAGGGGGCTAGTGGCTACACCTTC
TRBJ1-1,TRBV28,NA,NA,CASSLTVRRGEAFF,TGTGCCAGCAGTCTTACTGTACGTCGAGGTGAAGCTTTCTTT
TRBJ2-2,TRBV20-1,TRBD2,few,CSARRSLAGDSYTGELFF,TGCAGTGCTAGAAGGAGTCTAGCGGGAGACTCGTACACCGGGGAGCTGTTTTTT
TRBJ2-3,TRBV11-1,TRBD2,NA,CASSLVFQPGLAPTDTQYF,TGTGCCAGCAGCTTAGTTTTCCAACCGGGACTAGCCCCCACAGATACGCAGTATTTT
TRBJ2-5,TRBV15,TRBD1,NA,CATSRSRGKETQYF,TGTGCCACCAGCAGAAGCAGGGGGAAAGAGACCCAGTACTTC
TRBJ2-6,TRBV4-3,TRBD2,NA,CASSQDGVAGGPGGANVLTF,TGCGCCAGCAGCCAAGATGGGGTAGCGGGAGGGCCGGGAGGGGCCAACGTCCTGACTTTC
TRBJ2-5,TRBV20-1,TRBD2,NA,CSPGGPETQYF,TGCAGCCCGGGGGGGCCGGAGACCCAGTACTTC
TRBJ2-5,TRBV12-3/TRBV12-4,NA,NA,CASRQTVQETQYF,TGTGCCAGCAGACAGACAGTCCAAGAGACCCAGTACTTC
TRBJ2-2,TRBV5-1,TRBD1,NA,CASKGQSSWTGELFF,TGCGCCAGTAAGGGACAGTCCTCTTGGACCGGGGAGCTGTTTTTT
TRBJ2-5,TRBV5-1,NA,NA,CASSLASADQETQYF,TGCGCCAGCAGCTTGGCATCGGCGGATCAAGAGACCCAGTACTTC
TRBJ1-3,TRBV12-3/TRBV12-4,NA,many,CASSLALGNTIYF,TGTGCCAGCAGTTTAGCGCTTGGAAACACCATATATTTT
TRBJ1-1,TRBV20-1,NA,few,CSALDRRAFF,TGCAGTGCTTTGGACAGACGAGCTTTCTTT
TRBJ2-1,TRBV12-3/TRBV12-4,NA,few,CASSLEFEQFF,TGTGCCAGCAGTTTGGAGTTTGAGCAGTTCTTC
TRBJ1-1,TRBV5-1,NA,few,CASSVTRNTEAFF,TGCGCCAGCAGCGTGACACGGAACACTGAAGCTTTCTTT
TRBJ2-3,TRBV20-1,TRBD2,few,CSARASGGAVDTQYF,TGCAGTGCTAGAGCTAGCGGGGGGGCTGTAGATACGCAGTATTTT
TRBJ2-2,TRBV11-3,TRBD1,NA,CASSFGQGGTGELFF,TGTGCCAGCAGCTTCGGACAGGGGGGTACCGGGGAGCTGTTTTTT
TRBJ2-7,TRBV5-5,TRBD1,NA,CASSLRQGAHEQYF,TGTGCCAGCAGCTTGCGGCAGGGGGCCCACGAGCAGTACTTC
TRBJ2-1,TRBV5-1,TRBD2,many,CASRSGTSPYNEQFF,TGCGCCAGCAGATCCGGGACTAGCCCTTACAATGAGCAGTTCTTC
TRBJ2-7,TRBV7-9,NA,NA,CASSLGSAGEQYF,TGTGCCAGCAGCTTAGGGTCCGCCGGGGAGCAGTACTTC
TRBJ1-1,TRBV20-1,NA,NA,CSARDRRGTEAFF,TGCAGTGCTAGAGATCGCAGGGGCACTGAAGCTTTCTTT
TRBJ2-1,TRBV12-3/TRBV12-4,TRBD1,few,CASSPGGWDFNEQFF,TGTGCCAGCAGTCCAGGGGGCTGGGATTTCAATGAGCAGTTCTTC